This T cell receptor (beta chain) was identified during a study of long-term antiretroviral therapy in people with HIV (dated 2022 in TCRdb). Some background on the complete study: The earliest samples were collected approximately a decade before the 2015 WHO recommendation for immediate ART, a period when ART was typically delayed until CD4 counts fell. A retrospective serial study tested whether changes in peripheral blood TRB repertoire composition and diversity were associated with ART initiation and durable HIV suppression. A total of 192 cryopreserved PBMC samples came from roughly 30 adults with confirmed HIV infection and were collected serially over a mean of roughly six years (range 1-12). Of the roughly 31 participants with HIV, about twelve were female. No cross-contamination during QIAcube processing was shown when test extractions of a monoclonal T-cell line were performed alongside 33 polyclonal samples.

Comments on this clone: The antigen this receptor binds is unknown. Qualities for individual bases were not recorded, and no much larger clone is one base off.

Inclusion was restricted to participants for whom at least one PBMC sample before ART initiation and at least two post-ART samples were available. All participants with HIV were treated in the United States of America. Before DNA extraction, cryopreserved samples containing about 0.9-10 million PBMC were thawed and washed. At the time of the earliest PBMC sample, participants with HIV were aged between roughly 23 and 60 years. Per participant, PBMC samples came from 1-4 timepoints prior to ART initiation and 2-8 timepoints following ART initiation, for a median of 7 samples. Serial HIV viral load, CD4+ T-cell count, ART history and demographic data were obtained for every participant. A Qiagen kit on a QIAcube was used to extract genomic DNA from unsorted PBMC, with samples processed in batches of 12. Study-wide findings and limitations: Because pre-ART samples had limited cell numbers, unsorted PBMC were profiled rather than sorted CD4+ and CD8+ T cells. Since PBMC availability was limited, sequencing covered only the TCR beta chain, with no alpha chain pairing. CDR3 length ranges in HIV repertoires were narrower than in controls, and network structure suggested an antigen-experienced repertoire with only a slight naive shift after ART. Expanded TRB clones identified before ART initiation dominated the repertoire across all time points, though the dominance fluctuated and decreased in many PLHIV after ART. ART initiation was associated with a significant increase in TRB diversity, but diversity stayed significantly below transplant donor controls even after long-term ART. The samples were dated from about 2004 to 2018, and the ART regimens that were used may be less effective than current ART regimens. Inferences about post-ART repertoire changes are limited because no data were available on ART adherence, viral resistance or therapy changes.

The CDR3, from cysteine to phenylalanine, totals 15 residues. The read is trimmed to its CDR3 DNA, 45 bases read in frame from base 1. CDR1 and CDR2 are read off the germline V gene as MDHEN and SYDVKM. V lost 4 bases and J lost 8 bases, and the count of bases not matched to a germline gene is 13. The immunoSEQ hsTCRB v3.0 assay was used at survey level resolution to sequence the TRB variable region. The target sequencing depth for TRB was about 40,000-55,000 T-cell genomes per sample. Pooled TRB libraries were sequenced on an Illumina MiSeq with a v3 150-cycle kit. The study's processing was this. Repertoire analysis was performed in R inside a reproducible Nextflow workflow that covered QC, data transformation and analysis. Custom analyses were implemented in LymphoSeq2, an R package for AIRR-Seq data exploration. Several samples that yielded fewer than 5000 total TRB sequences were excluded, so that more than 150 HIV repertoires were analyzed. Of the roughly 190 retained HIV repertoires, under 65 were collected before and roughly 130 after ART initiation. Repertoires were downsampled to 5000 TRB nucleotide sequences, with summary statistics averaged over 100 downsampling iterations. The analysis kept only TRB sequences whose CDR3 regions were at least seven amino acids long. Diversity was measured with a Shannon entropy-derived clonality score and the Gini coefficient. Repertoire networks linked the top 5000 CDR3 amino acid sequences whenever two sequences differed by an edit distance of one. GLIPH2 predicted antigen specificity groups and MHC restriction for TRB CDR3 amino acid sequences. To flag known CMV, EBV, HIV or tissue antigen associations, CDR3 amino acid sequences were matched against VDJdb and McPAS-TCR. Pre-ART, post-ART and control groups were compared with Wilcoxon signed-rank tests and Holm-Bonferroni correction. TCRdb carries this immuneACCESS record with in-frame sequences only. Its versions omit some clonotypes, under half of them owing to an unresolved V gene in the studies checked, with the rest unexplained. The DNA gave D and trimming, while V, J and clone size come from that table. In this sample the table shows around 29,000 clones, 85% to 95% of which occur a single time. 2.5% to 3.5% of the sample is held by the ten biggest clonotypes.

The clonotype was recovered from a middle-aged man with HIV. The sample here was unsorted PBMCs, taken 5.3 years after starting antiretroviral therapy. Here the chain combines TRBV28 and TRBJ1-1, and 7 bases in between align with TRBD1. The CDR3 amino acid sequence is: CASSSLAGGVREAFF. The nucleotide sequence is given as TGTGCCAGCAGTTCCCTTGCAGGGGGGGTTCGGGAAGCTTTCTTT.